A selection of T cell receptor beta chains follows, all from one sample in a study of control samples from healthy donors and cancer patients. Clones were read by immunoSEQ multiplex PCR, and TCRdb kept only the in-frame ones, dropping some. This table holds some 130,000 clones, over 80% found once. The sample consisted of blood. The receptors were gathered from a woman aged 45-60 years in good health. Each CDR3 is given with its conserved first and last residue. The D gene is left open where the match is weak. A row's size may be missing; if present it is once, few, many or a size class.

clone_size d_call j_call v_call cdr3_aa cdr3_nt
- TRBD1 TRBJ2-1 TRBV29-1 CSVEGQGGNEQFF TGCAGCGTAGAGGGACAGGGAGGGAATGAGCAGTTCTTC
- - TRBJ2-7 TRBV7-2 CASSTHEGYHEQYF TGTGCCAGCAGCACCCACGAGGGTTACCACGAGCAGTACTTC
- - TRBJ2-1 TRBV9 CASSVGGVNEQFF TGTGCCAGCAGCGTAGGGGGGGTCAATGAGCAGTTCTTC
- TRBD1 TRBJ1-2 TRBV11-1 CASSATGTGVGYTF TGTGCCAGCAGCGCCACAGGGACAGGGGTTGGCTACACCTTC
- - TRBJ1-2 TRBV30 CAWSVTGEGGYTF TGTGCCTGGAGTGTAACCGGGGAAGGTGGCTACACCTTC
- - TRBJ1-3 TRBV19 CASSIVSSSGNTIYF TGTGCCAGTAGTATAGTCTCCTCGTCTGGAAACACCATATATTTT
- TRBD1 TRBJ1-1 TRBV5-4 CASSLPRQGVNTEAFF TGTGCCAGCAGCCTACCTCGACAGGGGGTGAACACTGAAGCTTTCTTT
- TRBD2 TRBJ2-6 TRBV2 CATTQRGPSGANVLTF TGTGCCACGACCCAGCGGGGGCCCTCTGGGGCCAACGTCCTGACTTTC
- TRBD2 TRBJ2-5 TRBV4-1 CASSQGASGLETQYF TGCGCCAGCAGCCAAGGGGCTAGCGGTCTTGAGACCCAGTACTTC
- - TRBJ1-2 TRBV7-2 CASSLAGTQGSSYGYTF TGTGCCAGCAGCTTAGCGGGAACTCAGGGGAGCAGCTATGGCTACACCTTC
- - TRBJ2-7 TRBV11-2 CASSHLVKGQNYEQYF TGTGCCAGCAGCCACCTCGTTAAAGGACAGAACTACGAGCAGTACTTC
once - TRBJ1-1 TRBV7-9 CASSLVVTEAFF TGTGCCAGCAGCTTAGTTGTGACTGAAGCTTTCTTT
- - TRBJ2-4 TRBV19 CASSAQGPHIDHIQYF TGTGCCAGTAGCGCCCAAGGGCCCCACATTGATCACATTCAGTACTTC
- - TRBJ1-1 TRBV7-2 CASSLVSKRGEAFF TGTGCCAGCAGCTTAGTCTCTAAACGGGGTGAAGCTTTCTTT
- - TRBJ1-1 TRBV15 CATSRDTGLNTEAFF TGTGCCACCAGCAGAGACACAGGTCTGAACACTGAAGCTTTCTTT
- - TRBJ2-1 TRBV20-1 CSAARNEQFF TGCAGTGCTGCAAGGAATGAGCAGTTCTTC
- - TRBJ1-4 TRBV2 CASRRSGATNEKLFF TGTGCCAGCAGACGGTCGGGCGCAACTAATGAAAAACTGTTTTTT
- TRBD1 TRBJ2-7 TRBV6-5 CASSYSSGQGHEQYF TGTGCCAGCAGTTACTCGAGCGGACAGGGCCACGAGCAGTACTTC
- TRBD2 TRBJ2-1 TRBV10-1 CASSAVPGTRQFF TGCGCCAGCAGTGCCGTTCCCGGGACTAGACAGTTCTTC
- - TRBJ1-4 TRBV7-9 CASSFAGAGEKLFF TGTGCCAGCAGCTTTGCCGGGGCGGGAGAAAAACTGTTTTTT
- TRBD1 TRBJ2-5 TRBV29-1 CSVGQGITGQETQYF TGCAGCGTGGGACAGGGGATTACGGGGCAAGAGACCCAGTACTTC
- TRBD2 TRBJ2-1 TRBV30 CAWATGTSGRSSYNEQFF TGTGCCTGGGCCACCGGGACTAGCGGAAGAAGCTCCTACAATGAGCAGTTCTTC